The next 20 T cell receptor beta chains were all read from a single sample in a study of somatic mutations in cytotoxic T cells in rheumatoid arthritis (dated by TCRdb to the late 2010s). Libraries were constructed by the immunoSEQ multiplex PCR assay. TCRdb provides this immuneACCESS table in a form limited to in-frame rearrangements. Some clones are lacking; in checked studies, under half of them reflect an unresolved V gene, and why the rest are absent is not known. Present in this sample are around 29,000 clones, about 81% of which were seen just once. The ten biggest clones cover more than 6.5% of the sample. The sequencing input was CD8+ T cells sorted from blood. The receptors were sampled from an adult with rheumatoid arthritis.

This clone was detected only once. The chain couples TRBV13 to TRBJ1-2; the match to TRBD1 covers 9 bases. The length of the CDR3 is 16 residues. CDR1 and CDR2 (germline): PRHDT, FYEKMQ (reference sequence). V lost 5 bases to trimming and J lost 6 bases; unmatched junction nucleotides: 13. CDR3 residues: CASSRYSGRQGDGYTF. The DNA of the CDR3 is TGTGCCAGCAGCCGCTACTCCGGGCGACAGGGGGATGGCTACACCTTC.

This rearrangement joins TRBV11-2 to TRBJ1-1; no reliable D call. The CDR3 totals 15 residues. Per germline, CDR1 SGHAT and CDR2 FQNNGV. The germline V and J ends were trimmed by 1 base and 1 base, with 10 bases remaining between them. CDR3 sequence: CASSLGIYQNTEAFF. In DNA, the CDR3 is TGTGCCAGCAGCTTAGGTATCTATCAGAACACTGAAGCTTTCTTT. Looking up the rest from reference TRBV11-2 and TRBJ1-1 gives the full variable domain: EAGVAQSPRYKIIEKRQSVAFWCNPISGHATLYWYQQILGQGPKLLIQFQNNGVVDDSQLPKDRFSAERLKGVDSTLKIQPAKLEDSAVYLCASSLGIYQNTEAFFGQGTRLTVV.

This chain connects TRBV19 to TRBJ1-5; a possible D gene is TRBD1 (5 bases). Trimming pared 7 bases from V and 6 bases from J, leaving 19 bases between. CDR3 length: 15 amino acids. Per the germline V gene, CDR1 is LNHDA and CDR2 is SQIVND (reference sequence). For the CDR3, the DNA is TGTGCCAGTACCCTAAGGGGAGGCAGGGTTCAGCCCCAGCATTTT. This sequence encodes CASTLRGGRVQPQHF.

The genes are TRBV6-1 and TRBJ2-1; TRBD2 might be the D (5 bases). The V end lost 4 bases, the J end lost 4 bases, and 14 bases lay between the germline ends. Germline lookup yields CDR1 MNHNS and CDR2 SASEGT. CDR3 length equals 15 residues. The CDR3: CASSAQLGGYNEQFF. In DNA form, the CDR3 reads TGTGCCAGCAGTGCCCAGCTAGGCGGGTACAATGAGCAGTTCTTC.

This sequence joins TRBV7-9 and TRBJ1-1; no firm D call. The CDR3 contains 12 residues. Trimming shortened V by 5 bases and J by 5 bases, and 9 bases separated the two germline ends. The germline gives CDR1 SEHNR, CDR2 FQNEAQ (reference sequence). The DNA of the CDR3 is TGTGCCAGCAGCCACCGGGGAACTGAAGCTTTCTTT. This codes for CASSHRGTEAFF.

A single count supports this clone. The chain recombines TRBV27 with TRBJ2-1; D possibly uses TRBD1 or TRBD2 (5 bases each). The CDR3 has 14 residues. Deletions cut 4 bases from V and 4 bases from J, with 11 bases between. CDR1 and CDR2 (germline): MNHEY, SMNVEV (reference sequence). The CDR3 sequence: CASSYGTVYNEQFF. The CDR3 DNA is TGTGCCAGCAGTTACGGGACCGTGTACAATGAGCAGTTCTTC.

The rearrangement uses TRBV19 and TRBJ2-1, with TRBD2 matching over 8 bases. The germline gives CDR1 LNHDA, CDR2 SQIVND (reference sequence). The trim removed 3 bases at V and 7 bases at J, leaving 5 bases unmatched. The CDR3 extends over 14 amino acids. CDR3 region: CASSITGGPNEQFF. As DNA, the CDR3 is TGTGCCAGTAGTATCACGGGAGGGCCAAATGAGCAGTTCTTC.

The V call is TRBV29-1, the J call TRBJ2-7, with D perhaps matching TRBD1 or TRBD2 (5 bases each). The CDR3 contains 12 residues. CDR1 and CDR2 from the germline V gene are SQVTM and ANQGSEA. V was pared by 4 bases and J by 1 base, with 8 bases between. Here the CDR3 DNA reads TGCAGCGTTGTGGGGGTTTCCTACGAGCAGTACTTC. Translation: CSVVGVSYEQYF.

This rearrangement joins TRBV6-4 to TRBJ2-3; 7 bases align to TRBD1. J was trimmed by 6 bases and V by 0 bases; bases with no gene match: 6. The CDR3 spans 15 residues. The germline gives CDR1 MRHNA, CDR2 SNTAGT. The CDR3 region has the DNA TGTGCCAGCAGTGACTCGATACAGGGGTCCGATACGCAGTATTTT. Its translation: CASSDSIQGSDTQYF.

The gene calls are TRBV29-1 and TRBJ2-2; possibly TRBD1 for D (6 bases). CDR3 length: 11 amino acids. V was cut by 7 bases and J by 6 bases, with 9 bases left in between. Germline assignment: CDR1 SQVTM and CDR2 ANQGSEA. The CDR3 DNA sequence: TGCAGCGAGGGGGTTTCCGGGGAGCTGTTTTTT. Amino acids: CSEGVSGELFF.

The gene calls are TRBV10-3 and TRBJ1-2, with a possible D match to TRBD1 (6 bases). The CDR3 totals 16 residues. CDR1 is ENHRY and CDR2 is SYGVKD in the germline V gene. V shed 2 bases and J shed 0 bases, with 13 bases lying between them. The CDR3 is CAISETLGHTNYGYTF. The CDR3, as DNA: TGTGCCATCAGTGAGACCCTGGGACATACTAACTATGGCTACACCTTC.

As for this clone: A much larger clonotype is one base distant, so this may be a read error. The rearrangement links TRBV6-6 to TRBJ2-2; D not resolved. Deletions cut 2 bases from V and 3 bases from J, with 4 bases between. This CDR3 is built from 13 residues. CDR1 MNHNY and CDR2 SVGAGI come from the germline V gene (reference sequence). This CDR3 reads CASSYRDTGELFF. DNA for the CDR3: TGTGCCAGCAGTTACAGGGACACCGGGGAGCTGTTTTTT.

The J gene is TRBJ2-5, the V gene TRBV9; D tentatively fits TRBD1 or TRBD2 (7 bases each). CDR3 length equals 14 residues. The V gene's germline CDR1 is SGDLS and CDR2 YYNGEE. Trimming pared 4 bases from V and 5 bases from J, leaving 15 bases between. Written as DNA, the CDR3 is TGTGCCAGCAGCCCAGGGGGAGGGCGGGAGACCCAGTACTTC. It codes for CASSPGGGRETQYF.

The rearrangement uses TRBV27 and TRBJ2-7, with TRBD2 matching over 7 bases. Germline V gene sequence: CDR1 MNHEY, CDR2 SMNVEV (reference sequence). V was clipped by 5 bases and J by 0 bases; unmatched bases: 10. The CDR3 contains 16 residues. The CDR3 region has the DNA TGTGCCAGCAGTCCGACCGCGGGAGAGATCTCCTACGAGCAGTACTTC. Translating gives CASSPTAGEISYEQYF.

The rearrangement uses TRBV6-1 and TRBJ2-1, with 10 bases aligning to TRBD2. The CDR3 runs 13 residues. Looked up from germline, CDR1 is MNHNS and CDR2 is SASEGT. The V segment lost 8 bases and the J segment 6 bases; nucleotides outside the gene matches: 4. The DNA of the CDR3 is TGTGCCAGCCCTAGCGGGAGAGGCAATGAGCAGTTCTTC. Protein: CASPSGRGNEQFF.

This sequence joins TRBV5-6 and TRBJ1-2; 9 positions agree with TRBD1. The germline gives CDR1 SGHDT, CDR2 YYEEEE. The J segment lost 4 bases and the V segment lost 4 bases, leaving 5 bases of the junction unmatched. This CDR3 is built from 14 residues. CDR3 region: CASSPGQGGYGYTF. The CDR3 DNA follows: TGTGCCAGCAGCCCGGGACAGGGCGGCTATGGCTACACCTTC. The complete variable domain, with remaining parts taken from reference TRBV5-6 and TRBJ1-2, reads DAGVTQSPTHLIKTRGQQVTLRCSPKSGHDTVSWYQQALGQGPQFIFQYYEEEERQRGNFPDRFSGHQFPNYSSELNVNALLLGDSALYLCASSPGQGGYGYTFGSGTRLTVV.

The J gene is TRBJ2-5, the V gene TRBV18; D ambiguous. V lost 2 bases and J 1 base, leaving 8 bases between the germline ends. The CDR3 consists of 14 residues. Germline V CDR1 and CDR2: KGHSH, LQKENI. In DNA, the CDR3 is TGTGCCAGCTCACCAGCTGATCTCCAAGAGACCCAGTACTTC. It encodes CASSPADLQETQYF.

The DNA for the CDR3 is TGTGCCAGCAGCCTCGGGACAGCAGTACACGAGCAGTACTTC. Translated: CASSLGTAVHEQYF. The chain employs TRBV7-9 and TRBJ2-7, with 7 bases matching TRBD1. With V trimmed by 5 bases and J by 5 bases, 9 bases remained unmatched. The CDR3 loop spans 14 amino acids. Germline CDR1 SEHNR, CDR2 FQNEAQ (reference sequence).

The genes are TRBV2 and TRBJ2-7; 10 bases fit TRBD1. Germline V lookup: CDR1 SNHLY, CDR2 FYNNEI. This CDR3 comprises 15 residues. The V and J ends lost 4 bases and 7 bases, in that order; junction bases with no gene match: 10. In nucleotides, the CDR3 is TGTGCCAGCAGTGGGACCGACAGGGGGCGTTGGGAGCAGTACTTC. Its translation: CASSGTDRGRWEQYF.

The chain couples TRBV11-2 to TRBJ2-1, with 9 bases aligning to TRBD1. The trim removed 5 bases at V and 8 bases at J, leaving 7 bases unmatched. The germline gives CDR1 SGHAT, CDR2 FQNNGV. The CDR3 covers 14 residues. Written as DNA, the CDR3 is TGTGCCAGCAGCCGCCCGGGACAGGGCTATGAGCAGTTCTTC. It translates to CASSRPGQGYEQFF.